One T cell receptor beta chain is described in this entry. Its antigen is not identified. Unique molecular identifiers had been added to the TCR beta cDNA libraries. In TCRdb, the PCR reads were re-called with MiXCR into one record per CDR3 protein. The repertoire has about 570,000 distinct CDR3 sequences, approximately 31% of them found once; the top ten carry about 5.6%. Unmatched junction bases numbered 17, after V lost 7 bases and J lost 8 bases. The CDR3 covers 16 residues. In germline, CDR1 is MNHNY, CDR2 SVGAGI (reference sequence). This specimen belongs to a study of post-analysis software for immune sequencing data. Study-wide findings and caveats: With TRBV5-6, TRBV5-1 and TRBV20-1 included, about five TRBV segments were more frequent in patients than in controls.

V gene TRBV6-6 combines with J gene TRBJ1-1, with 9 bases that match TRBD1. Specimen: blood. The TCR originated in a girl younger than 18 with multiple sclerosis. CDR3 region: CASISRQGVQPPEAFF. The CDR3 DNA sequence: TGTGCCAGCATATCGAGACAGGGGGTCCAACCCCCCGAAGCTTTCTTT.